The source of this T cell receptor (beta chain) is a study of control samples from healthy donors and cancer patients. Sequenced by immunoSEQ multiplex PCR; TCRdb stores in-frame clones only, minus some. Of 150,000 to 200,000 clones in the sample, 80% to 95% were seen once. Germline assignment: CDR1 SNHLY and CDR2 FYNNEI. This CDR3 has 14 residues. The germline V and J ends were trimmed by 7 bases and 0 bases, with 10 bases remaining between them. The chain employs TRBV2 and TRBJ1-5, with D unresolved. Sample: blood. This TCR was sampled from a woman aged 25 to 45 in good health. CDR3 sequence (DNA): TGTGCCAGCAACCTTGAACATAGCAATCAGCCCCAGCATTTT. Translating it yields CASNLEHSNQPQHF.